The subject of this entry is one TCR beta chain. This clonotype occurred a few times. The target of this receptor is not known. The record has no base qualities; no much larger clone is one base away. For the unsorted PBMC libraries, 2 million PBMCs were stored in RNAlater at -80 degrees C until RNA extraction and were used to generate the libraries. Multiple sclerosis patients were enrolled in a US clinical protocol evaluating disease progression by magnetic resonance imaging. Peripheral blood underwent Ficoll-Hypaque density gradient centrifugation to isolate PBMCs, which were then cryopreserved in liquid nitrogen. This sample was included in a study of neurological immune-mediated disorders (dated by TCRdb to about 2019). Background on the whole study: Among the roughly 34 multiple sclerosis patients, relapsing-remitting MS was present in roughly 30 and secondary progressive MS was present in 3. Peripheral blood TCR-beta repertoires from patients with HTLV-I-associated myelopathy (HAM/TSP), patients with multiple sclerosis, and healthy controls were compared in the study using UMI-based sequencing. The approximately 110 TCR-beta libraries included longitudinal samples, technical triplicates and paired sorted CD4+ and CD8+ T-cell subsets alongside PBMC samples. The cohort included approximately 70 subjects: roughly 15 with HAM/TSP, around 34 with multiple sclerosis, and about 20 healthy controls.

The CDR3 has 15 amino acids, counting the end cysteine and phenylalanine. CDR3 DNA only is kept here, 45 bases in frame from base 1. The germline V gene sets CDR1 to SGHTA and CDR2 to FQGNSA. V gives up 4 bases and J gives up 0 bases, and the segment between their germline ends measures 9 bases. What the authors observed across the whole study: The highest TCR clonal expansion was observed in HAM/TSP patients, whereas the lowest was observed in MS patients, even when compared with healthy controls. The MS cluster was not associated with any clinical or MRI features, and the authors stated that larger cohorts are needed. No identical CDR3 amino acid sequences were shared among expanded clones across subjects, suggesting private TCR-beta repertoires in all groups. In a phylogenetic analysis, the repertoires of 18 out of 34 MS patients fell into a single cluster of related CDR3 sequences, pointing to a possible signature at the repertoire level.

cDNA was synthesized by template-switch 5'RACE using a primer with a 10-nucleotide random unique molecular identifier that tagged each TCR transcript. Every sequencing run covered 15-18 subjects and yielded more than 170 million TCR-beta sequences. Total RNA was extracted with the RNeasy kit. The KAPA Real-time Library Amplification kit was used to amplify TCR-beta VDJ regions with primers for the TCR constant region and the 5'RACE anchor. Sample indexes and Illumina adaptors were added in a first PCR, and a second PCR then increased library yield. After Ampure bead purification, the roughly 650 bp TCR product was size-selected on a 2% E-gel SizeSelection system. Library quality was checked on a Bioanalyzer, concentration was measured with Qubit, and libraries were quantified with the Kapa Library Quantification kit before pooling. An Illumina HiSeq 2500 sequenced the libraries paired-end 2 x 150 bp. To increase sequence diversity, about 25-31% phiX was spiked into each library pool. The study's own analysis went as follows. Quality-filtered reads were processed with the UMI-based MiGEC pipeline, and over 75% of raw TCR sequences were removed by the MiGEC pipeline during error correction. IMGT germline references were used for alignment of VDJ genes, and clonotypes were defined by a unique CDR3 amino acid sequence together with V-J genes. Clonal expansion, Shannon diversity, and CDR3 relatedness (CalcPairwiseDistances, ClusterSamples) were evaluated with VDJtools, and phylogenetic trees were built with CLCbio workbench. A clone was classed as expanded if it had 8 or more unique UMIs, a cutoff based on coefficient-of-variation modelling across technical triplicates. Through fastp at Q25 and MiXCR, TCRdb rebuilt clones from the public reads, retaining in-frame beta chains. CDR3 protein sequences are deduplicated, and each keeps its most common genes and DNA. The V and J calls follow TCRdb's processing rather than the paper's. The sample includes 50,000 or so distinct CDR3 sequences, with 3.6% observed a single time. Of the sample, 1.6% falls within the top ten clones.

The receptor's source is a man younger than 45 with multiple sclerosis. The sequenced sample was PBMCs. The V gene is TRBV7-2 and the J gene is TRBJ1-4; no D gene call is confident. The DNA sequence is as follows: TGTGCCAGCAGCTCCCAGGTTGCAACTAATGAAAAACTGTTTTTT. Translated, it reads CASSSQVATNEKLFF.